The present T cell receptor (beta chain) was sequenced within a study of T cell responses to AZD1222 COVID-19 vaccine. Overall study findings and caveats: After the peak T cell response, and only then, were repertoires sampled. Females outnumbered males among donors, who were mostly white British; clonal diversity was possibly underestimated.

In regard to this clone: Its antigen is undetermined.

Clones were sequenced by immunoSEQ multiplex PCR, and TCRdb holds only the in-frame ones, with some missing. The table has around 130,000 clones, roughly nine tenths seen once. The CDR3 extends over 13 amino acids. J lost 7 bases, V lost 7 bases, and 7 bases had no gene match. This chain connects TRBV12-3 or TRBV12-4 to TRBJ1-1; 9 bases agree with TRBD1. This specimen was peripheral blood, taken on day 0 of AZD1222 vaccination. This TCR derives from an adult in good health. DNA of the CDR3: TGTGCCAGCAACCTTCCGGGACAGGGTGAAGCTTTCTTT. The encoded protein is CASNLPGQGEAFF.